Following are 7 T cell receptor beta chains from one sample sequenced in a study of T cell clonotyping in hematopoietic cell transplantation. Sequencing was performed with immunoSEQ multiplex PCR; in TCRdb, only in-frame clones are kept and a portion is missing. The data hold more than 11,000 clones, with around 97% observed a single time. The sample here was peripheral blood mononuclear cells, taken 30 days after allogeneic stem cell transplant. Receptors originate from a female patient aged 50-60 years who had an allogeneic stem cell transplant from an unrelated donor, so T cells may come from the graft donor. Some clones in this sample may be carry-over from other donors' samples.

CDR3 sequence (DNA): TGTGCCAGCAGTTCCGGGACAGGGGTATCCAACTATGGCTACACCTTC. It encodes CASSSGTGVSNYGYTF. The chain uses TRBV2 and TRBJ1-2; 10 bases map to TRBD1. Germline V gene data show CDR1 as SNHLY and CDR2 as FYNNEI. V gave up 5 bases and J gave up 2 bases; unmatched junction bases: 8. This CDR3 contains 16 residues.

This clone was recorded once. V usage is TRBV5-6 and J usage is TRBJ2-3; 7 bases line up with TRBD1. Losses at the gene ends were 6 bases for V and 2 bases for J; bases not matched to a gene: 6. Germline CDR1 and CDR2: SGHDT and YYEEEE. The CDR3 totals 14 residues. For the CDR3, the DNA is TGTGCCAGCACCGTGACAGGGTACACAGATACGCAGTATTTT. Translated: CASTVTGYTDTQYF.

This rearrangement joins TRBV25-1 to TRBJ1-2; D is perhaps TRBD1 (5 bases). The CDR3 runs 14 residues. Trimming shortened V by 7 bases and J by 0 bases, and 12 bases separated the two germline ends. The germline CDR1 and CDR2 sequences are MGHDK and SYGVNS. CDR3 nucleotides: TGTGCCAGCACCGCCCGGGGGACTAACTATGGCTACACCTTC. It yields the protein CASTARGTNYGYTF.

V gene TRBV4-1 combines with J gene TRBJ1-1, with 10 bases fitting TRBD1. The germline CDR1 and CDR2 sequences are MGHRA and YSYEKL. V trimming: 1 base; J trimming: 0 bases; junction bases outside the gene matches: 5. The CDR3 is 17 residues long. CDR3: CASSQGPGQGLNTEAFF. As DNA, the CDR3 is TGCGCCAGCAGCCAAGGACCGGGACAGGGGCTGAACACTGAAGCTTTCTTT.

V is TRBV29-1 and J is TRBJ1-6, with 8 bases matching TRBD1. This CDR3 is 13 amino acids long. With V trimmed by 6 bases and J by 9 bases, 7 bases remained unmatched. The germline gives CDR1 SQVTM, CDR2 ANQGSEA. In DNA, the CDR3 is TGCAGCGTATTGGACAGGGAGGGTTCACCCCTCCACTTT. Translation gives CSVLDREGSPLHF.

CDR3 region: CASSRDREGYTF. The CDR3 nucleotides read TGTGCCAGCAGCCGGGACAGGGAAGGCTACACCTTC. This rearrangement joins TRBV14 to TRBJ1-2; 9 nucleotides agree with TRBD1. The V gene's germline CDR1 is SGHDN and CDR2 FVKESK. V shed 4 bases and J 8 bases; nucleotides not matched to a gene: 2. The CDR3 has 12 amino acids.

V gene TRBV6-5 combines with J gene TRBJ2-7; 8 bases fit TRBD1. Germline CDR1 reads MNHEY; CDR2 reads SVGAGI. The CDR3 spans 15 residues. V was pared by 6 bases and J by 4 bases, with 11 bases of the junction left unmatched. The CDR3 DNA sequence: TGTGCCAGCAGACCGCTGTCTACAGGGGGTTACGAGCAGTACTTC. This codes for CASRPLSTGGYEQYF.